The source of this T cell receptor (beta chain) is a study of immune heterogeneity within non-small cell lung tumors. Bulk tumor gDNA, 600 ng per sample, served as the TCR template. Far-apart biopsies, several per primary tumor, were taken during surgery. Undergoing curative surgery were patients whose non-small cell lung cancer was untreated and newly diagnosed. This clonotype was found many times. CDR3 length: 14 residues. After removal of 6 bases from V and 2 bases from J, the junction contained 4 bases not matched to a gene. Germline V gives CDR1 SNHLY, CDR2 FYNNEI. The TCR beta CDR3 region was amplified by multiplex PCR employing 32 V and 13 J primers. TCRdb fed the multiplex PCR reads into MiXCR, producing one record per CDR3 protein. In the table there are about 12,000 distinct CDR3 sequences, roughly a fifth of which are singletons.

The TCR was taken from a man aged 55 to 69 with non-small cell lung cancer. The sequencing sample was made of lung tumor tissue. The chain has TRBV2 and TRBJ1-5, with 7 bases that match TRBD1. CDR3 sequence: CASSVTGGNQPQHF. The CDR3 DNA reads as TGTGCCAGCAGCGTCACAGGGGGCAATCAGCCCCAGCATTTT.